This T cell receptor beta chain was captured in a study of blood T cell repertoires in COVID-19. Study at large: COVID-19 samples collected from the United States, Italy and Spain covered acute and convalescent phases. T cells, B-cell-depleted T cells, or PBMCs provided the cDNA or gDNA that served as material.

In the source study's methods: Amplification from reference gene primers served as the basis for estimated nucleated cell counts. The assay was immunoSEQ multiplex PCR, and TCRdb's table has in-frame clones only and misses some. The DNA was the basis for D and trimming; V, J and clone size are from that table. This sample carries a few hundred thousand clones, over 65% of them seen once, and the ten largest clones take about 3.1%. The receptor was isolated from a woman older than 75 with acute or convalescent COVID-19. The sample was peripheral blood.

CDR3 in amino acids: CASSPVNSGNTIYF. Written as DNA, the CDR3 is TGTGCCAGCAGTCCGGTGAACTCTGGAAACACCATATATTTT. The chain is built from TRBV27 and TRBJ1-3; no firm D call. This CDR3 comprises 14 residues. Germline loops: CDR1 MNHEY, CDR2 SMNVEV (reference sequence). Trimming shortened V by 5 bases and J by 0 bases, and 8 bases separated the two germline ends.